This TCR beta chain originates from a study of blood T cell repertoires in COVID-19. Background on the study: The United States, Italy and Spain provided the acute and convalescent COVID-19 samples. PBMCs, B-cell-depleted T cells, or T cells were the source of the cDNA or gDNA that made up the material.

In the original processing: Amplification of reference gene primers was used by the study to estimate nucleated cell counts. Data came from immunoSEQ multiplex PCR; TCRdb stores just in-frame clones and leaves some out. V, J and clone size were drawn from that table, and D and trimming were deduced from the DNA. Of 65,000 to 70,000 clones in the sample, around 82% are singletons; the top ten hold about 4.3%. The CDR3 is 13 residues long. The germline gives CDR1 SEHNR, CDR2 FQNEAQ (reference sequence). The V end was cut by 5 bases, the J end by 0 bases, with 5 bases between. The gene calls are TRBV7-9 and TRBJ1-3; unclear D gene. The receptor's source is a woman in her fifties or sixties with acute or convalescent COVID-19. The specimen was peripheral blood. The CDR3 sequence: CASSPSSGNTIYF. The CDR3 nucleotides are TGTGCCAGCAGCCCGAGCTCTGGAAACACCATATATTTT. Together with reference TRBV7-9 and TRBJ1-3, the CDR3 gives the full variable domain: DTGVSQNPRHKITKRGQNVTFRCDPISEHNRLYWYRQTLGQGPEFLTYFQNEAQLEKSRLLSDRFSAERPKGSFSTLEIQRTEQGDSAMYLCASSPSSGNTIYFGEGSWLTVV.